Each of the 25 T cell receptor beta chains below was sequenced from the same sample in a study of T cells in Graves' hyperthyroidism and ophthalmopathy. Regions amplified from RNA transcripts were the TCR beta CDR3 regions. The HTBI primer set served for first-round RT-PCR of the TCR CDR3. Via MiXCR, TCRdb re-called the multiplex PCR reads, giving one row per CDR3 protein. The table records 250,000 to 350,000 distinct CDR3 sequences, 16% of them present only once. Sequencing was performed on blood. The receptors were sampled from a man aged 30 to 39 with Graves' hyperthyroidism.

The rearrangement uses TRBV3-1 and TRBJ2-7, with D possibly being TRBD1 or TRBD2 (5 bases each). From germline, CDR1 is LGHDT and CDR2 YNNKEL (reference sequence). CDR3 size: 14 residues. Trimming shortened V by 9 bases and J by 7 bases, and 22 bases separated the two germline ends. The CDR3 loop reads CARKNRRYWGEQYF. CDR3 coding DNA: TGTGCCAGAAAGAACAGGCGGTACTGGGGGGAGCAGTACTTC.

The genes are TRBV28 and TRBJ2-1, with TRBD2 identical over 10 bases. With V trimmed by 7 bases and J by 1 base, 7 bases remained unmatched. The germline CDR1 and CDR2 sequences are MDHEN and SYDVKM. This CDR3 is 16 amino acids long. The CDR3 reads CASTSGRAVSYNEQFF. Written as DNA, the CDR3 is TGTGCCAGCACCAGCGGGAGGGCCGTATCCTACAATGAGCAGTTCTTC. The variable domain in full, completed from reference TRBV28 and TRBJ2-1, reads DVKVTQSSRYLVKRTGEKVFLECVQDMDHENMFWYRQDPGLGLRLIYFSYDVKMKEKGDIPEGYSVSREKKERFSLILESASTNQTSMYLCASTSGRAVSYNEQFFGPGTRLTVL.

This clonotype was detected ten times or more. The V gene is TRBV12-3 or TRBV12-4, the J gene TRBJ2-7; 11 bases fit TRBD1. This CDR3 contains 15 residues. The junction had 11 bases not matched to a gene; V was cut back by 6 bases and J by 7 bases. In nucleotides, the CDR3 is TGTGCCAGCAGCCTCCAGGACAGGGGGCCCTCAGAGCAGTACTTC. As protein: CASSLQDRGPSEQYF.

This chain joins TRBV11-2 and TRBJ2-1; D is possibly TRBD2 (5 bases). V was shortened by 1 base and J by 0 bases, with 13 bases between the two germline ends. This CDR3 comprises 17 residues. The germline CDR1 and CDR2 sequences are SGHAT and FQNNGV. In DNA, the CDR3 is TGTGCCAGCAGCTTAGTCGGCAGCGGATTCTCCTACAATGAGCAGTTCTTC. This codes for CASSLVGSGFSYNEQFF.

In regard to this clonotype: A read error may account for a junction end that differs from germline. The V gene is TRBV7-9, the J gene TRBJ2-7; D gene ambiguous. The CDR3 is made up of 15 amino acids. CDR1 and CDR2 (germline): SEHNR, FQNEAQ (reference sequence). DNA of the CDR3: TGTGCCAGCAGCTCCGAGGATAGGAGTTCCTACGAGCCGTACTTC. Protein sequence: CASSSEDRSSYEPYF. Using reference TRBV7-9 and TRBJ2-7 for the parts outside the CDR3, the full variable domain is DTGVSQNPRHKITKRGQNVTFRCDPISEHNRLYWYRQTLGQGPEFLTYFQNEAQLEKSRLLSDRFSAERPKGSFSTLEIQRTEQGDSAMYLCASSSEDRSSYEPYFGPGTRLTVT.

This clonotype has a count of ten or more. The CDR3 protein is CATSRTGGLNEQFF. As DNA, the CDR3 is TGTGCCACCAGCAGGACAGGGGGCTTAAATGAGCAGTTCTTC. The gene calls are TRBV15 and TRBJ2-1, with 10 bases fitting TRBD1. Germline V gene data show CDR1 as LNHNV and CDR2 as YYDKDF (reference sequence). The V and J ends lost 3 bases and 7 bases, in that order; junction bases with no gene match: 3. The CDR3 runs to 14 residues.

This clonotype was counted at least ten times. This rearrangement joins TRBV5-1 to TRBJ2-1, with 9 bases matching TRBD2. The CDR3 runs to 14 residues. The trim removed 5 bases at V and 6 bases at J, leaving 6 bases unmatched. The V gene's germline CDR1 is SGHRS and CDR2 YFSETQ. This chain's CDR3 is CASSALAGTNEQFF. The DNA of the CDR3 is TGCGCCAGCAGTGCGCTAGCGGGAACCAATGAGCAGTTCTTC. Filled out from reference TRBV5-1 and TRBJ2-1, the complete variable domain reads KAGVTQTPRYLIKTRGQQVTLSCSPISGHRSVSWYQQTPGQGLQFLFEYFSETQRNKGNFPGRFSGRQFSNSRSEMNVSTLELGDSALYLCASSALAGTNEQFFGPGTRLTVL.

This clonotype was recorded at least ten times. The V and J genes are TRBV27 and TRBJ2-3; 8 bases map to TRBD1. Losses at the gene ends were 5 bases for V and 4 bases for J; bases not matched to a gene: 8. The germline gives CDR1 MNHEY, CDR2 SMNVEV (reference sequence). CDR3 length: 15 residues. The CDR3 DNA is TGTGCCAGCAGTGGCGACAGGGGTTGGTCAGATACGCAGTATTTT. Amino acids: CASSGDRGWSDTQYF.

This clonotype was seen repeatedly, ten times or more. The rearrangement joins TRBV5-1 to TRBJ2-1; D is perhaps TRBD1 (5 bases). Germline assignment: CDR1 SGHRS and CDR2 YFSETQ. CDR3 size: 16 residues. V lost 0 bases and J 1 base, leaving 11 bases between the germline ends. This CDR3 reads CASSLEQELSYNEQFF. DNA of the CDR3: TGCGCCAGCAGCTTGGAACAGGAACTTTCCTACAATGAGCAGTTCTTC.

This clonotype was recorded at least ten times. This sequence joins TRBV3-1 and TRBJ2-3; D is unresolved. The CDR3 is 13 amino acids. Trimming left V 2 bases short and J 3 bases short, with 6 bases between. Per the germline V gene, CDR1 is LGHDT and CDR2 is YNNKEL (reference sequence). The chain's CDR3 is CASSQTSTDTQYF. The CDR3 DNA reads as TGTGCCAGCAGCCAAACCTCTACAGATACGCAGTATTTT.

This clonotype was recorded many times. V gene TRBV5-1 combines with J gene TRBJ2-7; 7 nucleotides align to TRBD2. The CDR3 sequence is 15 residues long. After removal of 1 base from V and 5 bases from J, the junction contained 9 bases not matched to a gene. Germline values: CDR1 SGHRS, CDR2 YFSETQ. CDR3 coding DNA: TGCGCCAGCAGCTTGTTCGCGGGAGAGTTTAACGAGCAGTACTTC. Translating gives CASSLFAGEFNEQYF.

This chain uses TRBV19 with TRBJ2-1; D not certain. Looked up from germline, CDR1 is LNHDA and CDR2 is SQIVND (reference sequence). The CDR3 has 13 amino acids. V was pared by 7 bases and J by 2 bases, with 9 bases between. CDR3 protein: CASNGRTYNEQFF. The DNA of the CDR3 is TGTGCCAGTAATGGACGGACCTACAATGAGCAGTTCTTC.

This clonotype has ten or more counts. The gene calls are TRBV20-1 and TRBJ1-1; D remains unclear. The CDR3 loop spans 12 amino acids. CDR1 and CDR2 from the germline V gene are DFQATT and SNEGSKA (reference sequence). V lost 5 bases, J lost 0 bases, and 7 bases lay in between. CDR3 nucleotide sequence: TGCAGTGCTTTTCAGGTGAACACTGAAGCTTTCTTT. Its translation: CSAFQVNTEAFF.

This clonotype was counted many times. The CDR3, as DNA: TGTGCCAGCAGCTTAGCTGCGTACCAAGAGACCCAGTACTTC. Translation: CASSLAAYQETQYF. The V gene is TRBV7-9, the J gene TRBJ2-5; D is uncertain. CDR1 and CDR2 from the germline V gene are SEHNR and FQNEAQ (reference sequence). CDR3 length equals 14 residues. Trimming stripped 0 bases from V and 0 bases from J, with 5 bases between.

With respect to this clonotype: With a much larger clone just one base away, this may be a read error. This sequence joins TRBV5-4 and TRBJ2-7; TRBD2 is a possible D gene (6 bases). This CDR3 is 15 amino acids long. Germline V lookup: CDR1 SGHNT, CDR2 YYREEE (reference sequence). The CDR3 DNA reads TGTACCAGCAGCCCACCATTAGCGGATTCCTACGAGCAGTACTTC. Protein sequence: CTSSPPLADSYEQYF.

This clonotype was recorded many times. The CDR3 spells CASSLPHNEQFF. CDR3 DNA: TGTGCCAGCAGTTTACCCCACAATGAGCAGTTCTTC. This chain joins TRBV28 and TRBJ2-1; D gene uncertain. CDR3 size: 12 residues. Germline CDR1 is MDHEN and CDR2 is SYDVKM. V was cut by 2 bases and J by 5 bases, with 4 bases left in between.

The sample holds many counts of this clonotype. The genes are TRBV11-3 and TRBJ2-7; D not resolved. The CDR3 runs to 12 residues. The germline V and J ends were trimmed by 5 bases and 5 bases, with 10 bases remaining between them. Germline CDR1 reads SGHNT; CDR2 reads YENEEA. The CDR3 sequence is CASSDRWHEQYF. CDR3 in DNA: TGTGCCAGCAGCGACCGGTGGCACGAGCAGTACTTC.

There are many counts of this clonotype. The rearrangement joins TRBV6-1 to TRBJ1-5; the D gene is possibly TRBD1 (5 bases). Per the germline V gene, CDR1 is MNHNS and CDR2 is SASEGT. There are 15 residues in the CDR3. Trimming took off 7 bases at V and 5 bases at J, with 18 bases between the two ends. The CDR3: CASTRGFLEDQPQHF. CDR3 in DNA: TGTGCCAGCACCCGGGGGTTTCTCGAAGATCAGCCCCAGCATTTT.

V usage is TRBV4-1 and J usage is TRBJ2-3; the D gene is possibly TRBD1 (5 bases). The CDR3 is 17 amino acids. V lost 4 bases and J 4 bases, leaving 21 bases between the germline ends. CDR1 is MGHRA and CDR2 is YSYEKL in the germline V gene. CDR3 protein: CASSPLGQHHTSDTQYF. CDR3 bases: TGCGCCAGCAGCCCCCTTGGACAACATCACACGTCAGATACGCAGTATTTT.

The CDR3 nucleotides are TGTGCCATCAGCCCGGGACTAGCGTTCACCGGGGAGCTGTTTTTT. Translating gives CAISPGLAFTGELFF. The chain links TRBV10-3 to TRBJ2-2; 10 nucleotides agree with TRBD2. This CDR3 has 15 residues. With V trimmed by 6 bases and J by 4 bases, 5 bases remained unmatched. Germline loops: CDR1 ENHRY, CDR2 SYGVKD.

This clonotype was seen only a few times. V and J are TRBV6-1 and TRBJ1-5; D is uncertain. The CDR3 consists of 13 residues. Germline CDR1 is MNHNS and CDR2 is SASEGT. V lost 6 bases and J lost 6, with 12 bases in between. The CDR3 nucleotides read TGTGCCAGCAGCGGGATCTCTACTCAGCCCCAGCATTTT. As protein: CASSGISTQPQHF.

The genes are TRBV5-1 and TRBJ2-7, with a tentative D call TRBD1 (6 bases). Per germline, CDR1 SGHRS and CDR2 YFSETQ. V shed 1 base and J shed 9 bases, with 14 bases lying between them. This CDR3 region has 13 residues. The CDR3, as DNA: TGCGCCAGCAGCTTGACAGGGCCTCGGGGGCAGTACTTC. This encodes CASSLTGPRGQYF.

The chain carries TRBV11-1 and TRBJ1-6; D gene uncertain. Per germline, CDR1 SGHAT and CDR2 FQDESV (reference sequence). The CDR3 spans 13 residues. Trimming pared 7 bases from V and 9 bases from J, leaving 13 bases between. The CDR3 loop reads CASKRALGSPLHF. CDR3 nucleotides: TGTGCCAGCAAAAGGGCACTCGGTTCACCCCTCCACTTT.

There are many counts of this clonotype. The chain recombines TRBV19 with TRBJ1-1; D might be TRBD1 (6 bases). The CDR3 runs to 16 residues. The germline V gene encodes CDR1 LNHDA and CDR2 SQIVND (reference sequence). With 5 bases removed from V and 1 base from J, the gap between germline ends came to 17 bases. CDR3 coding DNA: TGTGCCAGTAGTCTGTCAGGACAGTCGTCGAACACTGAAGCTTTCTTT. It is translated as CASSLSGQSSNTEAFF.

This clonotype showed up many times. The V and J genes are TRBV12-3 or TRBV12-4 and TRBJ2-7; tentative D call: TRBD1 (6 bases). With 2 bases removed from V and 4 bases from J, the gap between germline ends came to 18 bases. The CDR3 has 16 amino acids. As DNA, the CDR3 is TGTGCCAGCAGTTTAAGTGGAGGACAGATGACTTACGAGCAGTACTTC. Amino acid sequence: CASSLSGGQMTYEQYF.